The present T cell receptor (beta chain) was sequenced within a study of response to subunit inactivated influenza vaccine. TCRdb passed the RT-PCR reads through MiXCR, listing each CDR3 protein once. The table has approximately 500,000 distinct CDR3 sequences, approximately 22% seen once. The CDR3 runs 14 residues. Trimming removed 3 bases from V and 4 bases from J, with 12 bases in between. Per the germline V gene, CDR1 is DFQATT and CDR2 is SNEGSKA (reference sequence). This sample also appeared in a second study, on T cells expressing NK-cell markers. That paper notes: 5'RACE template switching with UMIs produced the TCR beta cDNA. Sequencing of TCR beta repertoires drew on sorted CD3+CD56+NKG2C+, CD3+CD56+NKG2C- and CD3+CD56-NKG2C+ T cells. For about six donors, the dominant NKG2C+ clonotypes made up roughly 1.0-7.5% of their CD8+ T cells. A few donors' CD3+CD56-NKG2C+ cells were dominated by the same clonotypes. The study left the HCMV specificity of expanded NKG2C+ T cell clones unresolved.

This chain joins TRBV20-1 and TRBJ2-2; D is perhaps TRBD2 (6 bases). The clonotype originates from a man between 45 and 60 years old who received an inactivated influenza vaccine. Sequencing was performed on CD4+ T cells sorted from PBMCs, taken roughly 12 days after vaccination. The CDR3 region is CSAREGVGTGELFF. In DNA, the CDR3 is TGCAGTGCTAGGGAGGGAGTTGGCACCGGGGAGCTGTTTTTT.